The rows below give T cell receptor beta chains drawn from one sample of a study of cytomegalovirus exposure and HLA in healthy donors. Measured with immunoSEQ multiplex PCR; TCRdb has only the in-frame clones, and not every one. This table holds fewer than 250,000 clones, 86% found once. Sequenced material: PBMCs. The receptors stem from a young woman in good health and CMV-seronegative. Each CDR3 is given with its conserved first and last residue. Fields, in order: CDR3 length, D gene, J gene, clone size, V gene, CDR3 protein, CDR3 DNA. D genes are given only for firm matches. Clone size is not always given. Where it is, it says once, few, many or a class for expanded clones.

cdr3_length: 14
d_call: TRBD1
j_call: TRBJ2-5
clone_size: few
v_call: TRBV6-4
cdr3_aa: CASSEGQGQETQYF
cdr3_nt: TGTGCCAGCAGTGAAGGACAGGGACAAGAGACCCAGTACTTC

cdr3_length: 13
d_call: -
j_call: TRBJ1-3
clone_size: -
v_call: TRBV19
cdr3_aa: CASGPTGSVTIYF
cdr3_nt: TGTGCCAGTGGGCCAACAGGGTCGGTCACCATATATTTT

cdr3_length: 17
d_call: TRBD1
j_call: TRBJ2-4
clone_size: -
v_call: TRBV11-2
cdr3_aa: CASSLIQGGADQNIQYF
cdr3_nt: TGTGCCAGCAGCTTAATACAAGGGGGCGCGGATCAAAACATTCAGTACTTC

cdr3_length: 15
d_call: TRBD1
j_call: TRBJ1-2
clone_size: -
v_call: TRBV6-5
cdr3_aa: CASSYSRDSFYGYTF
cdr3_nt: TGTGCCAGCAGTTACTCTAGGGACAGTTTCTATGGCTACACCTTC

cdr3_length: 15
d_call: -
j_call: TRBJ1-4
clone_size: few
v_call: TRBV25-1
cdr3_aa: CASSPGPTSNEKLFF
cdr3_nt: TGTGCCAGCAGCCCTGGGCCAACATCAAATGAAAAACTGTTTTTT

cdr3_length: 16
d_call: -
j_call: TRBJ2-7
clone_size: -
v_call: TRBV19
cdr3_aa: CARLESKQGFLYEQYF
cdr3_nt: TGTGCCAGATTGGAGTCCAAACAGGGCTTCCTCTACGAGCAGTACTTC

cdr3_length: 14
d_call: -
j_call: TRBJ1-4
clone_size: -
v_call: TRBV5-1
cdr3_aa: CASSPTGYNEKLFF
cdr3_nt: TGCGCCAGCAGCCCCACAGGCTACAATGAAAAACTGTTTTTT

cdr3_length: 15
d_call: TRBD1
j_call: TRBJ1-4
clone_size: -
v_call: TRBV7-9
cdr3_aa: CASRPKTGDNEKLFF
cdr3_nt: TGTGCCAGCAGACCCAAGACAGGGGATAATGAAAAACTGTTTTTT

cdr3_length: 13
d_call: -
j_call: TRBJ2-1
clone_size: few
v_call: TRBV5-1
cdr3_aa: CASSPPVNNEQFF
cdr3_nt: TGCGCCAGCAGCCCACCGGTTAACAATGAGCAGTTCTTC

cdr3_length: 12
d_call: -
j_call: TRBJ2-7
clone_size: -
v_call: TRBV18
cdr3_aa: CASSPSGNEQYF
cdr3_nt: TGTGCCAGCTCACCATCGGGGAACGAGCAGTACTTC

cdr3_length: 15
d_call: -
j_call: TRBJ1-1
clone_size: few
v_call: TRBV27
cdr3_aa: CASSVYRAQGTEAFF
cdr3_nt: TGTGCCAGCAGTGTCTACAGGGCCCAGGGGACTGAAGCTTTCTTT

cdr3_length: 11
d_call: -
j_call: TRBJ1-2
clone_size: -
v_call: TRBV29-1
cdr3_aa: CSVQRLHGYTF
cdr3_nt: TGCAGCGTCCAGAGGTTACATGGCTACACCTTC

cdr3_length: 14
d_call: -
j_call: TRBJ2-7
clone_size: -
v_call: TRBV18
cdr3_aa: CASSPQGFLYEQYF
cdr3_nt: TGTGCCAGCTCACCGCAGGGATTCCTCTACGAGCAGTACTTC

cdr3_length: 14
d_call: -
j_call: TRBJ2-7
clone_size: -
v_call: TRBV7-9
cdr3_aa: CASSLGPTRYEQYF
cdr3_nt: TGTGCCAGCAGCTTAGGCCCCACCAGATACGAGCAGTACTTC

cdr3_length: 15
d_call: -
j_call: TRBJ1-4
clone_size: -
v_call: TRBV5-6
cdr3_aa: CASSLTGKVDEKLFF
cdr3_nt: TGTGCCAGCAGCTTGACGGGGAAGGTTGATGAAAAACTGTTTTTT

cdr3_length: 18
d_call: TRBD2
j_call: TRBJ2-1
clone_size: -
v_call: TRBV30
cdr3_aa: CAWSGLASGRGSLNEQFF
cdr3_nt: TGTGCCTGGAGTGGACTTGCTAGCGGGAGAGGGAGTTTAAATGAGCAGTTCTTC

cdr3_length: 16
d_call: -
j_call: TRBJ1-6
clone_size: -
v_call: TRBV10-3
cdr3_aa: CAISMDSIGSGSPLHF
cdr3_nt: TGTGCCATCAGTATGGACTCCATCGGGAGTGGTTCACCCCTCCACTTT

cdr3_length: 15
d_call: TRBD1
j_call: TRBJ2-7
clone_size: -
v_call: TRBV9
cdr3_aa: CASSVAPGQGYEQYF
cdr3_nt: TGTGCCAGCAGCGTAGCTCCGGGACAGGGTTACGAGCAGTACTTC

cdr3_length: 15
d_call: -
j_call: TRBJ2-5
clone_size: -
v_call: TRBV7-2
cdr3_aa: CASSLLAGSEETQYF
cdr3_nt: TGTGCCAGCAGCTTACTCGCGGGCTCCGAAGAGACCCAGTACTTC

cdr3_length: 18
d_call: TRBD1
j_call: TRBJ2-2
clone_size: once
v_call: TRBV25-1
cdr3_aa: CASSEYGTGRHHTGELFF
cdr3_nt: TGTGCCAGCAGTGAATACGGGACAGGGAGGCATCACACCGGGGAGCTGTTTTTT

cdr3_length: 13
d_call: TRBD1
j_call: TRBJ1-5
clone_size: -
v_call: TRBV30
cdr3_aa: CAWTQGGNQPQHF
cdr3_nt: TGTGCCTGGACTCAGGGGGGCAATCAGCCCCAGCATTTT

cdr3_length: 16
d_call: -
j_call: TRBJ2-2
clone_size: -
v_call: TRBV6-5
cdr3_aa: CASSFGPPRDTGELFF
cdr3_nt: TGTGCCAGCAGTTTCGGGCCCCCGAGGGACACCGGGGAGCTGTTTTTT

cdr3_length: 17
d_call: -
j_call: TRBJ1-5
clone_size: -
v_call: TRBV28
cdr3_aa: CASSRREGGFSNQPQHF
cdr3_nt: TGTGCCAGCAGCCGTAGGGAGGGGGGTTTTAGCAATCAGCCCCAGCATTTT

cdr3_length: 17
d_call: TRBD1
j_call: TRBJ2-1
clone_size: -
v_call: TRBV4-1
cdr3_aa: CASSPQGQKKSYNEQFF
cdr3_nt: TGCGCCAGCAGCCCTCAGGGACAGAAAAAAAGCTACAATGAGCAGTTCTTC

cdr3_length: 15
d_call: -
j_call: TRBJ2-5
clone_size: once
v_call: TRBV7-2
cdr3_aa: CASSSLGGLQETQYF
cdr3_nt: TGTGCCAGCAGCTCCCTAGGCGGGTTGCAAGAGACCCAGTACTTC

cdr3_length: 14
d_call: -
j_call: TRBJ2-7
clone_size: once
v_call: TRBV19
cdr3_aa: CASSISFGSYEQYF
cdr3_nt: TGTGCCAGTAGTATTAGCTTTGGCAGCTACGAGCAGTACTTC

cdr3_length: 14
d_call: -
j_call: TRBJ1-4
clone_size: -
v_call: TRBV25-1
cdr3_aa: CASSAFTTNEKLFF
cdr3_nt: TGTGCCAGCAGTGCCTTTACAACTAATGAAAAACTGTTTTTT

cdr3_length: 16
d_call: -
j_call: TRBJ1-2
clone_size: -
v_call: TRBV6-4
cdr3_aa: CASSDEGGKPLSGYTF
cdr3_nt: TGTGCCAGCAGTGACGAGGGAGGCAAACCCCTATCGGGCTACACCTTC

cdr3_length: 15
d_call: TRBD2
j_call: TRBJ2-7
clone_size: -
v_call: TRBV6-1
cdr3_aa: CASSESWGGAYEQYF
cdr3_nt: TGTGCCAGCAGTGAATCATGGGGGGGGGCCTACGAGCAGTACTTC

cdr3_length: 12
d_call: -
j_call: TRBJ2-3
clone_size: -
v_call: TRBV18
cdr3_aa: CASSLSTDTQYF
cdr3_nt: TGTGCCAGCTCCCTTAGCACAGATACGCAGTATTTT

cdr3_length: 17
d_call: -
j_call: TRBJ2-2
clone_size: -
v_call: TRBV5-1
cdr3_aa: CASSYGGAGSNTGELFF
cdr3_nt: TGCGCCAGCAGTTACGGGGGTGCAGGATCGAACACCGGGGAGCTGTTTTTT

cdr3_length: 13
d_call: -
j_call: TRBJ1-1
clone_size: few
v_call: TRBV6-1
cdr3_aa: CASTPAVNTEAFF
cdr3_nt: TGTGCCAGCACCCCGGCGGTGAACACTGAAGCTTTCTTT

cdr3_length: 13
d_call: -
j_call: TRBJ2-7
clone_size: -
v_call: TRBV14
cdr3_aa: CASSQGTYYEQYF
cdr3_nt: TGTGCCAGCAGCCAAGGGACTTATTACGAGCAGTACTTC

cdr3_length: 14
d_call: TRBD1
j_call: TRBJ1-5
clone_size: -
v_call: TRBV6-1
cdr3_aa: CASTTDRGNQPQHF
cdr3_nt: TGTGCCAGCACCACCGACAGGGGCAATCAGCCCCAGCATTTT

cdr3_length: 15
d_call: TRBD2
j_call: TRBJ2-3
clone_size: -
v_call: TRBV7-9
cdr3_aa: CASSFASGGTDTQYF
cdr3_nt: TGTGCCAGCAGCTTTGCTAGCGGGGGCACAGATACGCAGTATTTT

cdr3_length: 15
d_call: TRBD1
j_call: TRBJ1-4
clone_size: -
v_call: TRBV19
cdr3_aa: CASTKWAGGNEKLFF
cdr3_nt: TGTGCCAGTACCAAATGGGCAGGGGGTAATGAAAAACTGTTTTTT

cdr3_length: 18
d_call: -
j_call: TRBJ2-6
clone_size: -
v_call: TRBV4-1
cdr3_aa: CASSQGVIQGALRNVLTF
cdr3_nt: TGCGCCAGCAGCCAAGGAGTCATACAGGGAGCACTGCGCAACGTCCTGACTTTC

cdr3_length: 14
d_call: -
j_call: TRBJ1-3
clone_size: -
v_call: TRBV5-1
cdr3_aa: CASSLESVGNTIYF
cdr3_nt: TGCGCCAGCAGCTTAGAGTCTGTCGGAAACACCATATATTTT

cdr3_length: 14
d_call: -
j_call: TRBJ2-5
clone_size: -
v_call: TRBV25-1
cdr3_aa: CASSSGGLQETQYF
cdr3_nt: TGTGCCAGCAGCTCAGGGGGACTCCAAGAGACCCAGTACTTC

cdr3_length: 13
d_call: TRBD1
j_call: TRBJ2-7
clone_size: -
v_call: TRBV19
cdr3_aa: CASSGQGIIEQYF
cdr3_nt: TGTGCCAGTAGTGGACAGGGGATAATCGAGCAGTACTTC

cdr3_length: 14
d_call: -
j_call: TRBJ1-2
clone_size: -
v_call: TRBV4-1
cdr3_aa: CASSQSGGNYGYTF
cdr3_nt: TGCGCCAGCAGCCAATCGGGGGGTAACTATGGCTACACCTTC

cdr3_length: 14
d_call: TRBD1
j_call: TRBJ2-1
clone_size: -
v_call: TRBV7-6
cdr3_aa: CASSLGQGINEQFF
cdr3_nt: TGTGCCAGCAGCTTGGGACAGGGAATCAATGAGCAGTTCTTC

cdr3_length: 14
d_call: TRBD1
j_call: TRBJ1-2
clone_size: -
v_call: TRBV18
cdr3_aa: CASSPETGDGGYTF
cdr3_nt: TGTGCCAGCTCACCCGAGACAGGGGACGGCGGCTACACCTTC

cdr3_length: 15
d_call: -
j_call: TRBJ2-1
clone_size: once
v_call: TRBV7-9
cdr3_aa: CASSFGRLGDNEQFF
cdr3_nt: TGTGCCAGCAGCTTTGGCAGGTTGGGAGACAATGAGCAGTTCTTC

cdr3_length: 16
d_call: TRBD2
j_call: TRBJ2-3
clone_size: -
v_call: TRBV7-9
cdr3_aa: CASSFGSLAGEGTQYF
cdr3_nt: TGTGCCAGCAGCTTTGGGTCACTAGCGGGAGAAGGTACGCAGTATTTT

cdr3_length: 14
d_call: TRBD1
j_call: TRBJ2-7
clone_size: many
v_call: TRBV5-4
cdr3_aa: CASSTDRGRYEQYF
cdr3_nt: TGTGCCAGCAGCACCGACAGGGGGAGGTACGAGCAGTACTTC

cdr3_length: 14
d_call: TRBD1
j_call: TRBJ1-1
clone_size: -
v_call: TRBV10-1
cdr3_aa: CASREGGMGTEAFF
cdr3_nt: TGCGCCAGCAGAGAAGGGGGCATGGGCACTGAAGCTTTCTTT

cdr3_length: 12
d_call: TRBD1
j_call: TRBJ2-4
clone_size: -
v_call: TRBV10-1
cdr3_aa: CASSPGQGIQYF
cdr3_nt: TGCGCCAGCAGCCCGGGACAGGGGATTCAGTACTTC

cdr3_length: 16
d_call: TRBD1
j_call: TRBJ1-5
clone_size: -
v_call: TRBV19
cdr3_aa: CASSEGAVYSNQPQHF
cdr3_nt: TGTGCCAGTTCGGAGGGGGCCGTCTATAGCAATCAGCCCCAGCATTTT

cdr3_length: 15
d_call: -
j_call: TRBJ2-7
clone_size: once
v_call: TRBV4-1
cdr3_aa: CASSQESASSYEQYF
cdr3_nt: TGTGCCAGCAGCCAAGAGTCGGCTAGCTCCTACGAGCAGTACTTC

cdr3_length: 14
d_call: -
j_call: TRBJ2-5
clone_size: -
v_call: TRBV5-4
cdr3_aa: CASSLGAGGKTQYF
cdr3_nt: TGTGCCAGCAGCTTGGGCGCGGGCGGGAAGACCCAGTACTTC

cdr3_length: 16
d_call: TRBD2
j_call: TRBJ2-5
clone_size: -
v_call: TRBV4-2
cdr3_aa: CASSQDGLAVQETQYF
cdr3_nt: TGTGCCAGCAGCCAAGATGGACTAGCGGTTCAAGAGACCCAGTACTTC

cdr3_length: 13
d_call: -
j_call: TRBJ2-5
clone_size: -
v_call: TRBV7-2
cdr3_aa: CASSLDRQETQYF
cdr3_nt: TGTGCCAGCAGCTTAGATCGTCAAGAGACCCAGTACTTC

cdr3_length: 13
d_call: -
j_call: TRBJ2-5
clone_size: -
v_call: TRBV2
cdr3_aa: CASSLYLQETQYF
cdr3_nt: TGTGCCAGCAGTCTATATTTACAAGAGACCCAGTACTTC

cdr3_length: 14
d_call: -
j_call: TRBJ1-1
clone_size: once
v_call: TRBV18
cdr3_aa: CASSLTRENTEAFF
cdr3_nt: TGTGCCAGCTCACTAACGCGGGAGAACACTGAAGCTTTCTTT